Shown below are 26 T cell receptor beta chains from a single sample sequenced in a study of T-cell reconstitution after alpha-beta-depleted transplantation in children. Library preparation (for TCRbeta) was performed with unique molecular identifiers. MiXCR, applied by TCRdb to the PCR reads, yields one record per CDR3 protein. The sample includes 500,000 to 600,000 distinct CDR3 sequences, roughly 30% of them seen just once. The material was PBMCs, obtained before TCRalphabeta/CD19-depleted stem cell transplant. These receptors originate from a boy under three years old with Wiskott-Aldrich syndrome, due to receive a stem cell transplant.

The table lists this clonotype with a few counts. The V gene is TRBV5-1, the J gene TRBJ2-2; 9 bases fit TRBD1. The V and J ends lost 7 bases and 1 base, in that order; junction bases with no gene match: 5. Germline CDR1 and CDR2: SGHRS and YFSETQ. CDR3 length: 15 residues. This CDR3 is CASGRTGVNTGELFF. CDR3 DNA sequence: TGCGCCAGCGGACGGACAGGGGTGAACACCGGGGAGCTGTTTTTT.

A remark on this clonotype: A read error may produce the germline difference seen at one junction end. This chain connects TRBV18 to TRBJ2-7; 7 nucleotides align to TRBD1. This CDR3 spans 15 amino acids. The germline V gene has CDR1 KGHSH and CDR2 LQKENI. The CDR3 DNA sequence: TGTGCCATCTCACCAGCGCAGGGGGTTTCCTACGAGCAGTACTTC. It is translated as CAISPAQGVSYEQYF.

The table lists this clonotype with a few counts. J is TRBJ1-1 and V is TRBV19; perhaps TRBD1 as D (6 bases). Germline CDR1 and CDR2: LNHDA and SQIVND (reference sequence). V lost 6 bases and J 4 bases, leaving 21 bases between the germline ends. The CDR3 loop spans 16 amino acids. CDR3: CASRTDSGIGGTEAFF. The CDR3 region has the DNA TGTGCCAGTAGAACGGACAGTGGAATTGGGGGCACTGAAGCTTTCTTT. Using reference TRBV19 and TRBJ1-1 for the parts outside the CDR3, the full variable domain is DGGITQSPKYLFRKEGQNVTLSCEQNLNHDAMYWYRQDPGQGLRLIYYSQIVNDFQKGDIAEGYSVSREKKESFPLTVTSAQKNPTAFYLCASRTDSGIGGTEAFFGQGTRLTVV.

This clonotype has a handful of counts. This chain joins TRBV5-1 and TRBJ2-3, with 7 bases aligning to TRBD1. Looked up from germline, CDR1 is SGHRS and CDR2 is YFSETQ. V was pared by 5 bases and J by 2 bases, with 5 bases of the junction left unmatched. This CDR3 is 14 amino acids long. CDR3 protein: CASRQGPDTDTQYF. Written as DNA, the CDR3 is TGCGCCAGCAGACAGGGGCCAGACACAGATACGCAGTATTTT.

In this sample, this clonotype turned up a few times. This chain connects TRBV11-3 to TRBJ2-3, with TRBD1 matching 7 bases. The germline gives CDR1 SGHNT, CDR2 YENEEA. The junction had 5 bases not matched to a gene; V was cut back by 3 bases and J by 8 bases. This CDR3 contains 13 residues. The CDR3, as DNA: TGTGCCAGCAGCTTGGGGACAGTGAGTACGCAGTATTTT. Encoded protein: CASSLGTVSTQYF.

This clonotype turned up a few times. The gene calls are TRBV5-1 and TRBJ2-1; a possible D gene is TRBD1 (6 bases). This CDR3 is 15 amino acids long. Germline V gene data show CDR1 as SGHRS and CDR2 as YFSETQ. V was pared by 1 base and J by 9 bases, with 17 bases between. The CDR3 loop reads CASSLQGRLWSEQFF. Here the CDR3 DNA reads TGCGCCAGCAGCTTGCAGGGGCGCTTATGGAGTGAGCAGTTCTTC. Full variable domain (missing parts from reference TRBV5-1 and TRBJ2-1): KAGVTQTPRYLIKTRGQQVTLSCSPISGHRSVSWYQQTPGQGLQFLFEYFSETQRNKGNFPGRFSGRQFSNSRSEMNVSTLELGDSALYLCASSLQGRLWSEQFFGPGTRLTVL.

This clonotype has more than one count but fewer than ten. The CDR3 coding sequence is TGTGCCAGCAGTTTAAGGGGGACAGGGGGAGAGACCCAGTACTTC. Residues: CASSLRGTGGETQYF. J is TRBJ2-5 and V is TRBV12-3 or TRBV12-4; 11 nucleotides line up with TRBD1. V was pared by 2 bases and J by 4 bases, with 3 bases of the junction left unmatched. The CDR3 length is 15 residues.

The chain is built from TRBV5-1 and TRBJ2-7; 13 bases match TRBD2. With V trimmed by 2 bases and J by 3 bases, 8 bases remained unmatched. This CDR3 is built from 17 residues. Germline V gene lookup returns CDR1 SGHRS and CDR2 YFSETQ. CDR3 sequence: CASSFGLAGARIYEQYF. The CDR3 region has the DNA TGCGCCAGCAGCTTTGGACTAGCGGGAGCGAGGATCTACGAGCAGTACTTC.

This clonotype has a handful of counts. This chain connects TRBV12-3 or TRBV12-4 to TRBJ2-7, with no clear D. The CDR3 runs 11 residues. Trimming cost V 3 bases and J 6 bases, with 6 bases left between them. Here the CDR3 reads CASSFGVEQYF. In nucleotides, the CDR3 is TGTGCCAGCAGTTTTGGAGTCGAGCAGTACTTC.

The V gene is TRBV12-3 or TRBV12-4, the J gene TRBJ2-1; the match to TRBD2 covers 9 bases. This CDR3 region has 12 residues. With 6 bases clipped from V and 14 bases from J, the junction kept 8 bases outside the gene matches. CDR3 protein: CASSLQAGGKFF. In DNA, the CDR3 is TGTGCCAGCAGCCTTCAAGCGGGAGGCAAGTTCTTC.

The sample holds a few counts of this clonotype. CDR3 nucleotide sequence: TGTGCCAGCAGTTACTCGAGGGGAAGACTTATCAAAAACATTCAGTACTTC. This sequence encodes CASSYSRGRLIKNIQYF. The chain combines TRBV6-2 or TRBV6-3 with TRBJ2-4; D may be TRBD1 or TRBD2 (5 bases each). In germline, CDR1 is MNHEY, CDR2 SVGEGT. Deletions cut 0 bases from V and 3 bases from J, with 15 bases between. CDR3 length equals 17 residues.

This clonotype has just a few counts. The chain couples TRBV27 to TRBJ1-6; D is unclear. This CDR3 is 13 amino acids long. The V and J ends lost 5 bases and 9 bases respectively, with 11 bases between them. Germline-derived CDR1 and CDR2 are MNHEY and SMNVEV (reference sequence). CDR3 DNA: TGTGCCAGCAGTCCGGATGGTGTTTCACCCCTCCACTTT. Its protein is CASSPDGVSPLHF.

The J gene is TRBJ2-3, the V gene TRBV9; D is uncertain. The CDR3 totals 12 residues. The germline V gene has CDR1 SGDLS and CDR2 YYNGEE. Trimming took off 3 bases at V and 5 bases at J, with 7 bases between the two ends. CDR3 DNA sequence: TGTGCCAGCAGCGCTAGTGGAGATACGCAGTATTTT. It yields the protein CASSASGDTQYF.

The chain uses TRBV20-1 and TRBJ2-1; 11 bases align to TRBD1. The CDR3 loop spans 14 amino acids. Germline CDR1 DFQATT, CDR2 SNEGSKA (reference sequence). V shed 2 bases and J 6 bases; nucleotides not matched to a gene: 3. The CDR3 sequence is CSARPGTGGNEQFF. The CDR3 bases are TGCAGTGCTAGACCCGGGACAGGGGGCAATGAGCAGTTCTTC.

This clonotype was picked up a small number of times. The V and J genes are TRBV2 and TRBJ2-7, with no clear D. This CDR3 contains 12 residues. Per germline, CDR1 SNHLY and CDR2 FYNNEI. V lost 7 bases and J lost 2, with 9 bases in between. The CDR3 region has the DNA TGTGCCAGCATAGGAAATCCCTACGAGCAGTACTTC. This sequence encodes CASIGNPYEQYF.

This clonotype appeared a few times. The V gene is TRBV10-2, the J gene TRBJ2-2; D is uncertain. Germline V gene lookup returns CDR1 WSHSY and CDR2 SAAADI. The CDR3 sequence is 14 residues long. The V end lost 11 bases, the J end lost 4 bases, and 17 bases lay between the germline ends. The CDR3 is CAARTLSATGELFF. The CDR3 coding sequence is TGCGCCGCCCGTACCTTGAGCGCCACCGGGGAGCTGTTTTTT.

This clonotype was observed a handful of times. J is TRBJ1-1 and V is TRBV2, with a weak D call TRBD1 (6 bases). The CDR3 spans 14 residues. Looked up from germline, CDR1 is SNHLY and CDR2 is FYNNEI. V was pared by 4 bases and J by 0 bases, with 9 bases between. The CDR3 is CASSVEGVNTEAFF. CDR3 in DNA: TGTGCCAGCAGTGTGGAGGGGGTGAACACTGAAGCTTTCTTT.

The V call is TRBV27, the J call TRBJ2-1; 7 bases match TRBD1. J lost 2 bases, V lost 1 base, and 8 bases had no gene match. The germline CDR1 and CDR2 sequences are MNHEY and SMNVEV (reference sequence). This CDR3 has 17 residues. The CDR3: CASSLFKGQGAYNEQFF. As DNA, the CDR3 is TGTGCCAGCAGTTTATTCAAGGGTCAGGGGGCCTACAATGAGCAGTTCTTC.

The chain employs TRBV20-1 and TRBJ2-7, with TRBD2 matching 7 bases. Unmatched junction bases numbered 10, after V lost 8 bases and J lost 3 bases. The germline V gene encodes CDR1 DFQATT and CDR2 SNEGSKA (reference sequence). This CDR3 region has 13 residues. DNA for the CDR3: TGCAGTACTCAGGGTCTAGCGGACTACGAGCAGTACTTC. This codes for CSTQGLADYEQYF.

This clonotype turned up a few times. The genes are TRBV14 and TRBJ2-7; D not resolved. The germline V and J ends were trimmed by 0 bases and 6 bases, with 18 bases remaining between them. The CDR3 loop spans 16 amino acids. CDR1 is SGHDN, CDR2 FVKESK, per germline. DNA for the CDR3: TGTGCCAGCAGCCAAGATATCGGCCGATTTAACATCGAGCAGTACTTC. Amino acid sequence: CASSQDIGRFNIEQYF.

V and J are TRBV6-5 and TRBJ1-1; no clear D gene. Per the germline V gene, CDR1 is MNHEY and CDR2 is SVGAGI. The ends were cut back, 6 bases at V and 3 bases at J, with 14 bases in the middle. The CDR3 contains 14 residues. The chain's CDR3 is CASSLSSGYTEAFF. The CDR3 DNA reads TGTGCCAGCAGCTTAAGTAGTGGATACACTGAAGCTTTCTTT.

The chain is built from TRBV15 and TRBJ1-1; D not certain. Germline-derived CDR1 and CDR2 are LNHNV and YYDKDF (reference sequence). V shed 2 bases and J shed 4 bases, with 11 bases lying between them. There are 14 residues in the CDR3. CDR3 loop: CATSRTSLTTEAFF. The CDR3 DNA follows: TGTGCCACCAGCAGAACCAGCCTTACCACTGAAGCTTTCTTT.

CDR3 protein: CAISESLAISGVYNEQFF. CDR3 coding DNA: TGTGCCATCAGTGAGTCATTGGCGATTAGCGGAGTCTACAATGAGCAGTTCTTC. The rearrangement links TRBV10-3 to TRBJ2-1, with D perhaps matching TRBD2 (6 bases). Germline-derived CDR1 and CDR2 are ENHRY and SYGVKD. The V end lost 0 bases, the J end lost 3 bases, and 18 bases lay between the germline ends. The CDR3 is made up of 18 amino acids.

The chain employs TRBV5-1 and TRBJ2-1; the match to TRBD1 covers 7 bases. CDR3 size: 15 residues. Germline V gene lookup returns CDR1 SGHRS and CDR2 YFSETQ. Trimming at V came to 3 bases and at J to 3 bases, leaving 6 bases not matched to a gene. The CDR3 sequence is CASSWGQQNYNEQFF. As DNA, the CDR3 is TGCGCCAGCAGCTGGGGACAGCAAAACTACAATGAGCAGTTCTTC.

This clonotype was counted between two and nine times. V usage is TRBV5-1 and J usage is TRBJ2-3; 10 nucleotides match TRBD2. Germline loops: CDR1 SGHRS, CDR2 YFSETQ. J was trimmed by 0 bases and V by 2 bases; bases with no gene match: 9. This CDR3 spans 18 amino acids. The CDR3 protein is CASSLVPLLAGSTDTQYF. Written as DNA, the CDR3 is TGCGCCAGCAGCTTAGTCCCACTACTAGCGGGGAGCACAGATACGCAGTATTTT.

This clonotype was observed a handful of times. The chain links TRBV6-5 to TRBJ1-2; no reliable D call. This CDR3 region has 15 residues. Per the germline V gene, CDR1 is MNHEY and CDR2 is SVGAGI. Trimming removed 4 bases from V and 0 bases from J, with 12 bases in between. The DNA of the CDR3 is TGTGCCAGCAGTTTCCCGACCTTTCCTAACTATGGCTACACCTTC. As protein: CASSFPTFPNYGYTF.